This T cell receptor beta chain is drawn from a study of blood T cells in healthy people across ages (dated by TCRdb to between 2014 and 2017). About the study as a whole: In model experiments, template switching captured roughly one uniquely barcoded TCR beta cDNA molecule for every two T cells. Using deep sequencing normalized with unique cDNA molecular identifiers, the study measured how TCR beta repertoire diversity changes with age. The donors were divided into four age groups: young (average around 16 years), middle-aged (over 35), aged (about 60) and long-lived (82). Donors of different ages were randomly distributed across sequencing lanes to avoid experimental bias. Two additional independent replicas of 1 million unique cDNA reads from the same blood draw were analyzed for two donors (one aged 18 to 30 and one aged 80 or older). What the work shows at the level of the full study, not this receptor alone: The percentage of naive T cells measured by flow cytometry correlated strongly with observed TCR beta diversity. Observed TCR beta diversity per million T cells fell roughly linearly with age, and a significant reduction was already apparent by age roughly 40. Compared with the aged group, the long-lived group had more naive CD4+ T cells, fewer expanded clones and increased TCR diversity, suggesting age selection. Estimates of total diversity based on one million sequenced T cells were regarded as lower bounds and as underestimates. Because the CMV infection status of the donors was unknown, age-related changes in expanded clonotypes may potentially have been confounded. Conclusive comparison of naive and antigen-experienced compartments was prevented by the profiling of bulk unsorted PBMCs.

The library came from 5' RACE. Sequencing took place on an Illumina HiSeq 2500. A second 7 to 11 cycle PCR used a sample-barcoded 5' primer and a J-beta primer mix. A template-switch 5' adaptor carrying 12 random nucleotides introduced a unique molecular identifier onto each TCR beta cDNA molecule. At least 2.5 million CDR3-containing paired-end reads were obtained from each sample. The Mint cDNA synthesis kit, primed by a TRBC-specific oligonucleotide, was used to synthesize first-strand cDNA from all RNA. All cDNA was treated with uracil-DNA glycosylase and then went through a first 18-cycle PCR with the universal primers M1SS and BC2_uni_R. In the original analysis: Each sample was normalized by randomly selecting 1 million high-quality reads, each carrying a distinct molecular identifier. Reads sharing molecular identifiers were discarded rather than binned into consensus sequences. MiTCR, with a Q25 quality threshold and the strictest error-elimination algorithm, was used for CDR3 identification, clonotype clustering and error correction. A nonparametric unseen species model with Euler transformation was used to estimate lower-bound total TCR beta diversity. The public reads were reprocessed in TCRdb via fastp at Q25 and MiXCR, keeping in-frame beta chains. Duplicate CDR3 protein sequences are folded into a single record with the most common DNA and genes. For this entry, the V and J calls and clone size follow TCRdb and not the study's own pipeline. This sample lists a few hundred thousand distinct CDR3 sequences; about 49% were detected once. Around 53% of the sample comes from the top ten.

Donors were approximately 42 systemically healthy Caucasian individuals from Russia aged 6 to 90 years. Each donor gave about 9.8 milliliters of peripheral blood, drawn into EDTA-treated Vacutainer tubes. Ficoll-Paque density-gradient centrifugation was used to isolate PBMCs, with at least 6.5 million per sample. Total RNA, at least 6 micrograms per sample, was extracted from PBMCs with Trizol reagent. For every donor, an aliquot of PBMCs went through flow cytometry to measure the percentages of naive CD45RAhigh/CD27high T cells. About this clonotype itself: Which antigen it targets is not known. Per-base qualities were not stored, and no clone one base away is much larger.

The germline V gene sets CDR1 to SGHTA and CDR2 to FQGNSA. Deletion took 11 bases off V and 1 base off J, with a span of 5 bases between the germline ends. CDR3 length: 10 amino acids, cysteine to phenylalanine. The read is trimmed to its CDR3 DNA, 30 bases read in frame from base 1. This clonotype originated in a man aged 55 to 70 in good health. The chain was built from TRBV7-2 and TRBJ1-2; the D gene cannot be named for sure. Input material: blood. The DNA sequence is given as TGTGCCGTGGGTAACTATGGCTACACCTTC. Translated, this is CAVGNYGYTF.